This T cell receptor (beta chain) is drawn from a study of shared clonotypes between healthy human individuals. The ends lost 6 bases at V and 5 bases at J; junction bases unmatched: 11. The CDR3 runs to 15 residues. Germline V gene data show CDR1 as MDHEN and CDR2 as SYDVKM. Repertoires were generated with immunoSEQ multiplex PCR, while TCRdb's copy carries only in-frame clones and drops some. The profile shows more than 500,000 clones, 95% to 96% of them singletons. The chain is built from TRBV28 and TRBJ2-5; 8 bases agree with TRBD2. Sequenced sample: naive CD4+ T cells sorted from blood. Subset given: CD45RA+ positively selected. This TCR was sampled from a young woman in good health. CDR3 in amino acids: CASRSTREAGETQYF. As DNA, the CDR3 is TGTGCCAGCAGAAGCACGCGGGAGGCGGGTGAGACCCAGTACTTC.